This T cell receptor beta chain was identified during a study of T cell clonality in common variable immunodeficiency. Trimming took off 4 bases at V and 6 bases at J, with 11 bases between the two ends. CDR1 and CDR2 (germline): SQVTM, ANQGSEA. This CDR3 spans 12 amino acids. This clone was observed at least ten times. The read gets to within 3 residues of the CDR3 end, and the germline J gene fills in the rest. Profiling relied on immunoSEQ multiplex PCR, and the TCRdb table lists in-frame clones only, not all of them. The sample was found to contain tens of thousands of clones, and every one recurs.

Sequencing was done on a sample of peripheral blood mononuclear cells. This rearrangement joins TRBV29-1 to TRBJ2-3; D possibly corresponds to TRBD1 (6 bases). This sequence was found in a person between 18 and 70 years old in good health. The sequenced CDR3 bases are TGCAGCGTTGCGACAGGAGCGGATACG. This translates into CSVATGADT. The CDR3, in full, reads CSVATGADTQYF.